The entry below describes one T cell receptor (beta chain). The antigen is unknown. Next came a second PCR, run for about 6 to 12 cycles, which used a sample-barcoded 5' primer along with a J-beta primer mix. Tags on each cDNA molecule came from a template-switch adaptor with 12 random nucleotides. From the 5' RACE reads, TCRdb called clonotypes with MiXCR, one entry per CDR3 protein. The sample records some 1.8 million distinct CDR3 sequences, roughly two fifths being singletons. The sample comes from a study of blood T cells in healthy people across ages. Study-wide findings and caveats: Higher diversity and more naive CD4+ cells were features of long-lived donors, compared to aged donors. There was a strong correlation between TCR beta diversity and naive T cell percentage.

CDR3 length equals 11 residues. Germline values: CDR1 DFQATT, CDR2 SNEGSKA (reference sequence). V was shortened by 6 bases and J by 2 bases, with 8 bases between the two germline ends. Sequenced material: blood. The chain uses TRBV20-1 and TRBJ2-7; D may be TRBD2 (5 bases). The TCR comes from a human donor in good health. CDR3 amino acids: CSAPEAYEQYF. CDR3 coding DNA: TGCAGTGCACCGGAGGCCTACGAGCAGTACTTC.